These 29 T cell receptor beta chains came from one sample sequenced in a study of blood T cell repertoires in COVID-19. Some clones are missing from TCRdb's copy, which holds only in-frame ones; the method was immunoSEQ multiplex PCR. The repertoire holds about 170,000 clones, roughly 85% seen once, with 15% to 20% in the top ten. The sample was PBMCs or T cells enriched from blood (not recorded which). These receptors all stem from an older woman in a cohort exposed to, infected with or recovered from COVID-19 (not recorded which).

The table lists this clone with a few counts. The V and J genes are TRBV3-1 (or the pseudogene TRBV3-2) and TRBJ1-1; D gene uncertain. This CDR3 has 14 residues. With 7 bases removed from V and 8 bases from J, the gap between germline ends came to 20 bases. The germline V gene has CDR1 LGHDT and CDR2 YNNKEL (reference sequence). CDR3 in DNA: TGTGCCAGCACCACGTTACCGACTTCGGGAGAAGCTTTCTTT. This codes for CASTTLPTSGEAFF.

The rearrangement uses TRBV5-6 and TRBJ2-4; no reliable D call. The CDR3 sequence is 15 residues long. Trimming took off 4 bases at V and 0 bases at J, with 11 bases between the two ends. Germline CDR1 is SGHDT and CDR2 is YYEEEE. The CDR3 nucleotides are TGTGCCAGCAGCCCCACGGTTGTAGCCAAAAACATTCAGTACTTC. Its protein is CASSPTVVAKNIQYF. Full variable domain (outside the CDR3, taken from reference TRBV5-6 and TRBJ2-4): DAGVTQSPTHLIKTRGQQVTLRCSPKSGHDTVSWYQQALGQGPQFIFQYYEEEERQRGNFPDRFSGHQFPNYSSELNVNALLLGDSALYLCASSPTVVAKNIQYFGAGTRLSVL.

The chain couples TRBV13 to TRBJ1-3, with 7 bases matching TRBD1. Per the germline V gene, CDR1 is PRHDT and CDR2 is FYEKMQ (reference sequence). This CDR3 has 17 amino acids. Trimming cost V 5 bases and J 0 bases; bases outside gene matches: 10. Here the CDR3 DNA reads TGTGCCAGCAGCCAAAACAGGGGCTATTTCTCTGGAAACACCATATATTTT. Residues: CASSQNRGYFSGNTIYF.

The CDR3 spells CASSSRSRDIWVGNEQFF. The DNA for the CDR3 is TGTGCCAGCAGCTCTCGATCCCGGGATATATGGGTAGGCAATGAGCAGTTCTTC. The V gene is TRBV11-3, the J gene TRBJ2-1; the D gene is possibly TRBD2 (5 bases). Per germline, CDR1 SGHNT and CDR2 YENEEA. CDR3 length: 18 amino acids. V was cut by 4 bases and J by 6 bases, with 25 bases left in between.

The chain couples TRBV11-2 to TRBJ1-6, with D uncertain. The CDR3 length is 14 residues. Germline CDR1 reads SGHAT; CDR2 reads FQNNGV. V lost 1 base and J lost 12, with 13 bases in between. The CDR3 coding sequence is TGTGCCAGCAGCTTAGTCGGGGATGCGAGACCCCTCCACTTT. It translates to CASSLVGDARPLHF.

V gene TRBV21-1 combines with J gene TRBJ2-6; the listed D gene, TRBD1, was not tested against the DNA. TRBV21-1 represents a pseudogene. The CDR3 contains 19 residues. CDR3 protein: CASSKCNRKLPSGANVLTF. CDR3 in DNA: TGTGCCAGCAGCAAATGTAACAGGAAGCTTCCGTCTGGGGCCAACGTCCTGACTTTC.

The rearrangement links TRBV19 to TRBJ2-2, with a weak D call TRBD2 (6 bases). The V gene's germline CDR1 is LNHDA and CDR2 SQIVND (reference sequence). Trimming took 4 bases from V and 3 from J, leaving 12 bases between them. The CDR3 is made up of 15 amino acids. In nucleotides, the CDR3 is TGTGCCAGTAGTAAAGGAGGGCTCCACACCGGGGAGCTGTTTTTT. Its translation: CASSKGGLHTGELFF.

This rearrangement joins TRBV11-3 to TRBJ2-7, with 9 bases matching TRBD2. From germline, CDR1 is SGHNT and CDR2 YENEEA. V lost 0 bases to trimming and J lost 3 bases; unmatched junction nucleotides: 9. The CDR3 is 17 residues long. In nucleotides, the CDR3 is TGTGCCAGCAGCTTAGACCCTTTTAGCGGGAGCTTCTACGAGCAGTACTTC. Its protein is CASSLDPFSGSFYEQYF. Complete variable domain (other parts from reference TRBV11-3 and TRBJ2-7): EAGVVQSPRYKIIEKKQPVAFWCNPISGHNTLYWYLQNLGQGPELLIRYENEEAVDDSQLPKDRFSAERLKGVDSTLKIQPAELGDSAVYLCASSLDPFSGSFYEQYFGPGTRLTVT.

The CDR3 nucleotides read TGCGCCAGCAGCCAAGATCGAAAGCGGCGCACAGATACGCAGTATTTT. Protein product: CASSQDRKRRTDTQYF. The chain has TRBV4-3 and TRBJ2-3; a possible D gene is TRBD2 (5 bases). V lost 0 bases and J 1 base, leaving 11 bases between the germline ends. Germline V gene lookup returns CDR1 LGHNA and CDR2 YSLEER. CDR3 length: 16 amino acids.

The V and J genes are TRBV7-8 and TRBJ2-3, with TRBD1 as a possible D gene (6 bases). Germline V gene lookup returns CDR1 SGHVS and CDR2 FQNEAQ. The CDR3 spans 14 residues. Trimming removed 0 bases from V and 7 bases from J, with 11 bases in between. The DNA of the CDR3 is TGTGCCAGCAGCTTAGCGGACAGACCCCATACGCAGTATTTT. Translated, it gives CASSLADRPHTQYF.

This clone occurred once. The CDR3 DNA is TGTGCCAGCAGTACGGGACAGAACAATCAGCCCCAGCATTTT. Translated, it gives CASSTGQNNQPQHF. The chain employs TRBV3-1 (or the pseudogene TRBV3-2) and TRBJ1-5; TRBD1 aligns across 7 bases. Germline V gene sequence: CDR1 LGHDT, CDR2 YNNKEL (reference sequence). V lost 6 bases to trimming and J lost 3 bases; unmatched junction nucleotides: 5. The CDR3 runs to 14 residues.

V and J are TRBV12-3 or TRBV12-4 and TRBJ1-5, with D possibly TRBD1 on 6 matching bases. Trimming stripped 6 bases from V and 4 bases from J, with 10 bases between. The CDR3 loop spans 13 amino acids. The CDR3 region has the DNA TGTGCCAGCAGAGGACAGCTAAATCAGCCCCAGCATTTT. It is translated as CASRGQLNQPQHF.

The CDR3 region has the DNA TGCGCCAGCAGCCAAGGATGGGACAGGTTGTTGGGAAACACCATATATTTT. Translated: CASSQGWDRLLGNTIYF. The chain recombines TRBV4-1 with TRBJ1-3; 8 bases are shared with TRBD1. V gave up 1 base and J gave up 4 bases; unmatched junction bases: 9. Per the germline V gene, CDR1 is MGHRA and CDR2 is YSYEKL. CDR3 length: 17 amino acids.

The genes are TRBV27 and TRBJ2-3, with D possibly matching TRBD2 (6 bases). The CDR3 sequence is 17 residues long. The V gene's germline CDR1 is MNHEY and CDR2 SMNVEV (reference sequence). Between the trimmed V and J ends, which lost 5 bases and 1 base, there was a span of 19 bases. In DNA form, the CDR3 reads TGTGCCAGCAGTCCACTGGGCGGGGTCTCGGGCACAGATACGCAGTATTTT. This encodes CASSPLGGVSGTDTQYF.

The rearrangement links TRBV2 to TRBJ1-4; 8 bases are a match to TRBD1. V shed 4 bases and J 7 bases; nucleotides not matched to a gene: 5. This CDR3 has 14 amino acids. Germline CDR1 is SNHLY and CDR2 is FYNNEI. As DNA, the CDR3 is TGTGCCAGCAGTGGGCAGGGGGCAGGTGAAAAACTGTTTTTT. Translation gives CASSGQGAGEKLFF.

V is TRBV7-9 and J is TRBJ1-6, with D unresolved. The V gene's germline CDR1 is SEHNR and CDR2 FQNEAQ (reference sequence). Trimming cost V 4 bases and J 6 bases, with 13 bases left between them. This CDR3 is 15 amino acids long. CDR3 nucleotides: TGTGCCAGCAGCTATTGGGCGGGGATTAATTCACCCCTCCACTTT. Its protein product is CASSYWAGINSPLHF.

The CDR3 coding sequence is TGTGCCAGCAGTCTGACAGGGTCCCATGAGCAGTTCTTC. This codes for CASSLTGSHEQFF. This rearrangement joins TRBV12-3 or TRBV12-4 to TRBJ2-1; 7 bases map to TRBD1. After removal of 5 bases from V and 8 bases from J, the junction contained 6 bases not matched to a gene. CDR3 length: 13 amino acids.

This clone was seen ten or more times. This chain joins TRBV11-1 and TRBJ2-5, with 7 bases matching TRBD1. Trimming at V came to 6 bases and at J to 4 bases, leaving 5 bases not matched to a gene. Germline values: CDR1 SGHAT, CDR2 FQDESV (reference sequence). The CDR3 runs 13 residues. CDR3 sequence (DNA): TGTGCCAGCAGTTTTGACAGGGTAGAGACCCAGTACTTC. It is translated as CASSFDRVETQYF.

The chain employs TRBV12-3 or TRBV12-4 and TRBJ2-1; the D is unclear. The V end lost 2 bases, the J end lost 4 bases, and 3 bases lay between the germline ends. CDR3 length: 12 amino acids. CDR3 region: CASSLRYNEQFF. CDR3 sequence (DNA): TGTGCCAGCAGTTTACGTTACAATGAGCAGTTCTTC.

V usage is TRBV28 and J usage is TRBJ1-4; 8 positions match TRBD1. The CDR3 contains 15 residues. The junction had 5 bases not matched to a gene; V was cut back by 4 bases and J by 4 bases. From germline, CDR1 is MDHEN and CDR2 SYDVKM. CDR3: CASSSRDRSNEKLFF. CDR3 nucleotides: TGTGCCAGCAGTTCTCGGGACAGGAGTAATGAAAAACTGTTTTTT. The full variable domain, in which reference TRBV28 and TRBJ1-4 provide the parts outside the CDR3, is DVKVTQSSRYLVKRTGEKVFLECVQDMDHENMFWYRQDPGLGLRLIYFSYDVKMKEKGDIPEGYSVSREKKERFSLILESASTNQTSMYLCASSSRDRSNEKLFFGSGTQLSVL.

This sequence joins TRBV10-2 and TRBJ1-2; D remains ambiguous. Trimming left V 6 bases short and J 0 bases short, with 14 bases between. This CDR3 spans 15 amino acids. Germline lookup yields CDR1 WSHSY and CDR2 SAAADI. The CDR3 nucleotides read TGCGCCAGCAGGGGATCCCGCGGGTCTAACTATGGCTACACCTTC. Protein sequence: CASRGSRGSNYGYTF.

The chain is built from TRBV5-4 and TRBJ1-2; 7 bases fit TRBD1. The CDR3 is 11 residues long. In germline, CDR1 is SGHNT, CDR2 YYREEE (reference sequence). The junction had 4 bases not matched to a gene; V was cut back by 7 bases and J by 7 bases. CDR3 sequence: CASQGGLGYTF. Here the CDR3 DNA reads TGTGCCAGCCAAGGGGGCCTTGGCTACACCTTC.

The chain couples TRBV12-3 or TRBV12-4 to TRBJ1-5; 7 positions agree with TRBD1. The CDR3 runs 13 residues. After removal of 7 bases from V and 11 bases from J, the junction contained 11 bases not matched to a gene. The CDR3 loop is CASTRDSEGAQHF. In DNA form, the CDR3 reads TGTGCCAGCACCCGGGACAGTGAAGGGGCCCAGCATTTT.

The rearrangement uses TRBV11-3 and TRBJ2-7, with D perhaps TRBD2 (5 bases). The germline V and J ends were trimmed by 4 bases and 0 bases, with 16 bases remaining between them. Germline CDR1 and CDR2: SGHNT and YENEEA. The CDR3 covers 16 residues. CDR3 residues: CASSSGLYTDSYEQYF. The CDR3 DNA follows: TGTGCCAGCAGCTCAGGACTGTACACCGACTCCTACGAGCAGTACTTC.

The V call is TRBV27, the J call TRBJ2-1; D is uncertain. Germline V gene sequence: CDR1 MNHEY, CDR2 SMNVEV (reference sequence). Trimming removed 9 bases from V and 9 bases from J, with 12 bases in between. There are 11 residues in the CDR3. The CDR3 reads CASFSMSEQFF. The CDR3 DNA is TGTGCCAGTTTTTCCATGAGTGAGCAGTTCTTC.

The J gene is TRBJ2-7, the V gene TRBV5-1, with 7 bases lining up with TRBD1. This CDR3 is built from 14 residues. V lost 5 bases to trimming and J lost 5 bases; unmatched junction nucleotides: 10. CDR1 SGHRS and CDR2 YFSETQ come from the germline V gene. The chain's CDR3 is CASSPGQTSDEQYF. CDR3 coding DNA: TGCGCCAGCAGTCCGGGACAGACTTCGGACGAGCAGTACTTC. The full variable domain, in which reference TRBV5-1 and TRBJ2-7 provide the parts outside the CDR3, is KAGVTQTPRYLIKTRGQQVTLSCSPISGHRSVSWYQQTPGQGLQFLFEYFSETQRNKGNFPGRFSGRQFSNSRSEMNVSTLELGDSALYLCASSPGQTSDEQYFGPGTRLTVT.

The chain links TRBV30 to TRBJ2-1, with 10 bases aligning to TRBD2. The ends lost 4 bases at V and 4 bases at J; junction bases unmatched: 4. The CDR3 runs 14 residues. The germline CDR1 and CDR2 sequences are GTSNPN and SVGIG (reference sequence). DNA for the CDR3: TGTGCCTGGACCCGTAGCGGGAGGTACAATGAGCAGTTCTTC. This sequence encodes CAWTRSGRYNEQFF.

The chain has TRBV5-6 and TRBJ1-4, with 7 bases that match TRBD1. Looked up from germline, CDR1 is SGHDT and CDR2 is YYEEEE. Germline trimming cut 4 bases from V and 4 bases from J; bases unmatched to any gene: 4. CDR3 length: 14 residues. The CDR3 region is CASSLRGNNEKLFF. CDR3 nucleotide sequence: TGTGCCAGCAGCCTCAGGGGGAATAATGAAAAACTGTTTTTT.

CDR3 sequence: CSVDGGRRYEQYF. The CDR3 nucleotides are TGCAGCGTTGATGGCGGGAGAAGATACGAGCAGTACTTC. The chain is built from TRBV29-1 and TRBJ2-7, with TRBD2 identical over 7 bases. J gave up 4 bases and V 3 bases, and 6 bases lay outside the gene matches. The CDR3 loop spans 13 amino acids. Germline V lookup: CDR1 SQVTM, CDR2 ANQGSEA.